The TCR beta chain described here comes from a study of T cell responses to AZD1222 COVID-19 vaccine. For this clone: As yet, its antigen is unknown.

Assay: immunoSEQ multiplex PCR; the TCRdb copy retains only in-frame clones and omits some. The sample yields 80,000 to 100,000 clones, approximately 86% seen once. The CDR3 sequence is 14 residues long. The germline gives CDR1 SGHKS, CDR2 YYEKEE (reference sequence). Between the trimmed V and J ends, which lost 5 bases and 5 bases, there was a span of 13 bases. Study-level points and caveats: Distributed over spike, vaccine-associated CD4 TCRs predominated at 160-218 and 743-854. Baseline seropositivity occurred in only a handful of AZD1222 recipients. Only after the peak T cell response were repertoires sampled.

The V and J genes are TRBV5-5 and TRBJ1-4; a weak D match, TRBD1 (5 bases). The sequencing here drew on peripheral blood, taken on day 0 of AZD1222 vaccination. This TCR derives from an adult in good health. This CDR3 reads CASRRGGSNEKLFF. Written as DNA, the CDR3 is TGTGCCAGCAGGAGGGGAGGGAGCAATGAAAAACTGTTTTTT.